Below, 22 T cell receptor beta chains from the same sample are listed, as sequenced in a study of blood T cells in healthy people across ages. A second roughly 6 to 12 cycle PCR used barcoded and J-beta primers. TCRdb itself ran the 5' RACE reads through MiXCR, one entry per CDR3 protein. The table records hundreds of thousands of distinct CDR3 sequences, 52% of them present only once. The source material was blood. The receptors were gathered from a woman over 75 in good health.

The V call is TRBV29-1, the J call TRBJ2-2, with D possibly TRBD1 on 5 matching bases. The CDR3 loop spans 15 amino acids. The V gene's germline CDR1 is SQVTM and CDR2 ANQGSEA. Trimming shortened V by 7 bases and J by 1 base, and 16 bases separated the two germline ends. CDR3 loop: CSATRSRENTGELFF. Written as DNA, the CDR3 is TGCAGCGCCACCAGAAGCAGGGAGAACACCGGGGAGCTGTTTTTT.

This clonotype has a single count. This could be a read error, since a much larger clone is one nucleotide away. J is TRBJ2-5 and V is TRBV7-9; D gene ambiguous. The CDR3 consists of 14 residues. Germline CDR1 and CDR2: SEHNR and FQNEAQ (reference sequence). Trimming removed 3 bases from V and 11 bases from J, with 19 bases in between. The CDR3 DNA is TGTGCCAGCAGCTTGACGCCCCTACAGAATGAGCAGTACTTC. The encoded protein is CASSLTPLQNEQYF.

J is TRBJ2-2 and V is TRBV12-3 or TRBV12-4; 9 positions agree with TRBD1. CDR3 length: 16 amino acids. V was pared by 5 bases and J by 0 bases, with 4 bases of the junction left unmatched. CDR3 protein: CASSTGTGSNTGELFF. Written as DNA, the CDR3 is TGTGCCAGCAGTACCGGGACAGGGTCGAACACCGGGGAGCTGTTTTTT.

This clonotype was seen many times. The chain uses TRBV4-1 and TRBJ2-7; D remains ambiguous. The CDR3 is 16 amino acids. V lost 1 base and J lost 1, with 14 bases in between. Germline CDR1 is MGHRA and CDR2 is YSYEKL. As DNA, the CDR3 is TGCGCCAGCAGCCAAGTGGTAATAAGCAGATCCTACGAGCAGTACTTC. This translates into CASSQVVISRSYEQYF.

Remarks on this clonotype: This could be a read error, since a much larger clone is one nucleotide away. This chain connects TRBV12-3 or TRBV12-4 to TRBJ2-1, with D possibly TRBD1 on 6 matching bases. CDR3 length: 13 residues. With 3 bases removed from V and 10 bases from J, the gap between germline ends came to 13 bases. CDR3 protein: CASSFGGLLEQFF. The CDR3 bases are TGTGCCAGCAGTTTTGGGGGCTTGTTGGAGCAGTTCTTC.

This clonotype appeared once. A much larger clone differs by one base, so this may be a read error. The chain couples TRBV9 to TRBJ2-2, with a weak D call TRBD1 (5 bases). The germline V gene has CDR1 SGDLS and CDR2 YYNGEE. The CDR3 is 15 residues long. V lost 0 bases and J 2 bases, leaving 8 bases between the germline ends. The CDR3 DNA reads TGTGCCAGCAGCGTAGGGGGCTTTAACACCGGGGAGCTGTTTTTT. Protein product: CASSVGGFNTGELFF.

This chain's CDR3 is CASSLSRGAGLGTEAFF. The CDR3 coding sequence is TGTGCCAGCAGCTTAAGCCGGGGGGCGGGTCTGGGCACTGAAGCTTTCTTT. This chain links TRBV7-6 with TRBJ1-1; tentative D call: TRBD1 (6 bases). V lost 2 bases and J lost 4, with 20 bases in between. Germline V gene sequence: CDR1 SGHVS, CDR2 FNYEAQ. This CDR3 contains 17 residues.

This clonotype was picked up many times. The chain is built from TRBV10-3 and TRBJ2-1; tentative D call: TRBD2 (6 bases). The CDR3 contains 14 residues. Per the germline V gene, CDR1 is ENHRY and CDR2 is SYGVKD. V lost 6 bases and J 3 bases, leaving 12 bases between the germline ends. CDR3 sequence reads: CAIRAGTDYNEQFF. DNA for the CDR3: TGTGCCATCAGGGCGGGAACAGACTACAATGAGCAGTTCTTC.

This clonotype turned up a few times. The chain carries TRBV29-1 and TRBJ2-7; D may be TRBD2 (6 bases). Germline V gene lookup returns CDR1 SQVTM and CDR2 ANQGSEA. Trimming took 4 bases from V and 3 from J, leaving 10 bases between them. This CDR3 has 12 amino acids. The CDR3 here is CSVGTGVYEQYF. CDR3 in DNA: TGCAGCGTTGGGACGGGGGTCTACGAGCAGTACTTC.

This chain links TRBV6-1 with TRBJ2-2; TRBD1 aligns across 9 bases. The CDR3 covers 14 residues. J lost 3 bases, V lost 7 bases, and 3 bases had no gene match. Germline V gene sequence: CDR1 MNHNS, CDR2 SASEGT. The CDR3 DNA follows: TGTGCCAGCACCGACAGGGGGGACACCGGGGAGCTGTTTTTT. This sequence encodes CASTDRGDTGELFF.

For this clonotype: This could be a read error, since a much larger clone is one nucleotide away. The rearrangement links TRBV12-3 or TRBV12-4 to TRBJ2-1; possibly TRBD2 for D (5 bases). V dropped 5 bases and J dropped 0 bases, with 17 bases sitting between them. The CDR3 spans 17 residues. CDR3 bases: TGTGCCAGCAGTCCAAATGGGCTAGCCCCCTCCTACAATGAGCAGTTCTTC. Residues: CASSPNGLAPSYNEQFF.

The chain uses TRBV20-1 and TRBJ2-7; D is ambiguous. Per germline, CDR1 DFQATT and CDR2 SNEGSKA (reference sequence). This CDR3 has 14 residues. The V end was cut by 5 bases, the J end by 2 bases, with 16 bases between. CDR3 coding DNA: TGCAGTGCTCGTCTAGAGACCACTGCCTACGAGCAGTACTTC. Its translation: CSARLETTAYEQYF.

V is TRBV4-1 and J is TRBJ1-2; tentatively, D is TRBD1 (5 bases). CDR3 length equals 15 residues. V lost 5 bases to trimming and J lost 0 bases, with 13 bases between them. Germline values: CDR1 MGHRA, CDR2 YSYEKL. This chain's CDR3 is CASSGGAATNYGYTF. The CDR3 coding sequence is TGCGCCAGCAGCGGAGGGGCAGCAACTAACTATGGCTACACCTTC.

About this clonotype itself: A much larger clone sits a single nucleotide away, making a read error possible. This chain connects TRBV20-1 to TRBJ2-1; TRBD2 matches at 7 bases. Germline V gene sequence: CDR1 DFQATT, CDR2 SNEGSKA (reference sequence). The CDR3 runs to 14 residues. In DNA, the CDR3 is TGCAGTGCTAGCGGGAGGCAGAAATCCAATGAGCAGCTCTTC. Translated, it gives CSASGRQKSNEQLF.

This clonotype was seen a few times. A much larger clone lies one base from this, so it may be a read error. This chain links TRBV27 with TRBJ2-7, with D hard to call. The CDR3 covers 14 residues. Germline CDR1 MNHEY, CDR2 SMNVEV (reference sequence). CDR3 amino acids: CASSVSGPRYEQYF. In DNA, the CDR3 is TGTGCCAGCAGTGTATCTGGGCCCCGCTACGAGCAGTACTTC.

The CDR3: CASSYTSQGYEQYF. CDR3 coding DNA: TGCGCCAGCAGCTATACTTCACAGGGGTACGAGCAGTACTTC. V usage is TRBV5-1 and J usage is TRBJ2-5, with 7 bases aligning to TRBD1. The end of the DNA is better explained by TRBJ2-7, so the J call may be wrong. Germline loops: CDR1 SGHRS, CDR2 YFSETQ. This CDR3 comprises 14 residues.

V is TRBV5-1 and J is TRBJ2-3; D perhaps matches TRBD1 (6 bases). This CDR3 has 14 residues. Per the germline V gene, CDR1 is SGHRS and CDR2 is YFSETQ. Trimming removed 4 bases at V and 2 bases at J, with 11 bases between. The CDR3 sequence: CASSVGANTDTQYF. The CDR3 region has the DNA TGCGCCAGCAGCGTGGGGGCTAACACAGATACGCAGTATTTT.

The table lists this clonotype with many counts. J is TRBJ2-7 and V is TRBV3-1; TRBD2 aligns across 12 bases. Unmatched junction bases numbered 6, after V lost 6 bases and J lost 3 bases. The CDR3 is 15 residues long. Germline V gene lookup returns CDR1 LGHDT and CDR2 YNNKEL (reference sequence). The CDR3 DNA reads as TGTGCCAGCAGTACCACTAGCGGGAGGTACTACGAGCAGTACTTC. Translation gives CASSTTSGRYYEQYF.

V and J are TRBV7-2 and TRBJ2-3; 7 bases align to TRBD2. CDR1 is SGHTA, CDR2 FQGNSA, per germline. This CDR3 comprises 15 residues. Trimming took 1 base from V and 4 from J; bases not matched to a gene: 5. CDR3 region: CASSLDGRSSDTQYF. The CDR3 DNA follows: TGTGCCAGCAGCTTAGACGGGAGGAGCTCAGATACGCAGTATTTT.

V gene TRBV12-3 or TRBV12-4 combines with J gene TRBJ2-3; 8 bases are a match to TRBD2. Trimming took 5 bases from V and 8 from J; bases not matched to a gene: 12. CDR3 length equals 15 residues. For the CDR3, the DNA is TGTGCCAGCAGTCCACGGGGGGGCGGTGTCGGTACGCAGTATTTT. Protein product: CASSPRGGGVGTQYF.

This chain uses TRBV9 with TRBJ2-3; 11 nucleotides match TRBD2. This CDR3 has 13 amino acids. V trimming: 7 bases; J trimming: 8 bases; junction bases outside the gene matches: 6. Looked up from germline, CDR1 is SGDLS and CDR2 is YYNGEE. DNA of the CDR3: TGTGCCAGCGAAACTAGCGGGGGTGGTACGCAGTATTTT. This translates into CASETSGGGTQYF. The full variable domain, its missing parts supplied by reference TRBV9 and TRBJ2-3, is DSGVTQTPKHLITATGQRVTLRCSPRSGDLSVYWYQQSLDQGLQFLIQYYNGEERAKGNILERFSAQQFPDLHSELNLSSLELGDSALYFCASETSGGGTQYFGPGTRLTVL.

Turning to this clonotype: One end of the junction varies from germline; a read error may be responsible. J is TRBJ2-3 and V is TRBV12-3 or TRBV12-4, with 8 bases matching TRBD2. The CDR3 contains 16 residues. The CDR3, as DNA: TGTGCCGGCAGTTTTTCGTTGACTAGCGAAACAGATACGCAGTATTTT. It is translated as CAGSFSLTSETDTQYF.